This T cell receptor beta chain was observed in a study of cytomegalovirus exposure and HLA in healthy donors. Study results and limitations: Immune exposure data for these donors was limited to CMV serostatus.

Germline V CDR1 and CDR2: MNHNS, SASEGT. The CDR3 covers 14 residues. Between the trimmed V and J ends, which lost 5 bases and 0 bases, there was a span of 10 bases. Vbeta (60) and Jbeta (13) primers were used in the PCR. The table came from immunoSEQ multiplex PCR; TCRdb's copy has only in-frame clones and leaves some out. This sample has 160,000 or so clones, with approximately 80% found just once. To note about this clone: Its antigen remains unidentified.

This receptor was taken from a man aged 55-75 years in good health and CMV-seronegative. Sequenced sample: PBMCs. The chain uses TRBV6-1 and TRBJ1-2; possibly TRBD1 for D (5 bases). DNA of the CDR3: TGTGCCAGCAGTTCCCTCAGGGCTAACTATGGCTACACCTTC. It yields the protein CASSSLRANYGYTF.